This T cell receptor (beta chain) was profiled in a study of shared clonotypes between healthy human individuals (dated by TCRdb to about 2020). For context, the study as a whole: A few men and a couple of women, aged 18 to 49 years, made up the cohort. Each donor's leukapheresis produced roughly between roughly 0.94 and 9.5 billion PBMCs. To estimate repertoire size and how much clonotypes are shared between individuals, the study performed deep sequencing of blood TCR repertoires from a few healthy adults. For each donor, three plates each were used for CD4 naive and CD4 memory, two plates were used for CD8 naive, and one plate was used for CD8 memory. Libraries were prepared and TCR repertoires were sequenced by different laboratories using diverse techniques, in order to increase sequencing depth and limit assay-specific biases.

Points on this clone: What this receptor recognizes is not known. No much larger clone exists at a distance of one base, and base qualities are not known. Other DNA sequences from this sample encode an identical CDR3 as well.

CDR1 SGHTA and CDR2 FQGNSA were looked up in the germline V gene. V is cut by 1 base and J by 6 bases, and the space between the germline ends is 4 bases. The CDR3 has 12 amino acids, counting the end cysteine and phenylalanine. Only CDR3 DNA remains: 36 bases, in frame from the first base. General conclusions and limits of the study: The genetic and exposure-history diversity represented was limited by the small number of donors. Even with the large sequencing depth, rarefaction of the sorted-subset datasets indicated that sequencing was incomplete. Compared with non-shared clonotypes, the clonotypes found in all four sorted-subset donors had higher generation probabilities. Naive subsets generally had larger estimated clonotype richness than memory subsets did. Pairwise subsampling indicated that sequencing depth was expected to affect the degree of clonotype sharing among donors. Sharing across several donors was observed for about 5% of naive CD4, less than 4% of naive CD8, 2% to 2.5% of memory CD4, and less than 0.45% of memory CD8 clonotypes. Only blood was sampled, and tissue TCR repertoires likely differ from those in blood.

The donors were healthy, HIV-negative adults with no recently reported acute infections or vaccinations. Every donor was a Caucasian adult residing in Nashville, Tennessee, USA. CD4+ T cells were enriched by magnetic negative selection, after which naive cells were positively selected on CD45RA and the negative fraction was taken as the memory subset. Blood was collected by leukapheresis, and PBMCs were isolated by Ficoll-Histopaque density gradient centrifugation and then cryopreserved in liquid nitrogen vapor phase. Analytical flow cytometry was used to check the purity and quantity of each magnetically sorted T cell population. From each sorted fraction, genomic DNA was isolated and quantified by UV absorbance on a Nanodrop 2000c. TCR CDR3 regions were amplified from genomic DNA by multiplex PCR using the deep immunoSEQ assay. Extracted genomic DNA from each cell subset was spread evenly across all wells of several immunoSEQ 96-well plates, with each plate serving as a replicate. For sorted subsets, each replicate PCR was loaded with about 200 ng genomic DNA, equivalent to 32,000 or so T cell genomes. Purified libraries were measured with a Qubit 3.0 fluorometer, size-checked on a Bioanalyzer 2100, and measured again with the KAPA Library Quantification kit. Every immunoSEQ 96-well plate was sequenced on a separate single-read 150-cycle Illumina NextSeq 550 flow cell. The source study handled its data this way. Because only junctional sequences without quality scores were contained in the immunoSEQ output, filtering matching that applied to full-length reads could not be performed. To assign V/J genes and CDR3, sequences were annotated against IMGT germline references using PyIR, a Python wrapper for IgBLAST v1.9. Reads were removed for weak V/J assignments (E-value above 1e-6), missing CDR3, stop codons, out-of-frame junctions, or ambiguous translated residues. V3J clonotypes were defined as sequences sharing an identical inferred V gene, J gene, and CDR3 amino acid sequence. The percentage overlap between two repertoires was calculated by dividing the number of shared unique clonotypes by the size of the smaller repertoire. Richness of each repertoire was evaluated using RTK rarefaction, the Chao1 estimator, and Recon v2.1 estimates of unobserved clonotypes. OLGA was used to compute generation probabilities for all TCRbeta clonotypes that the gDNA method yielded from four donors. Held by TCRdb, this immuneACCESS table contains in-frame sequences only and omits some clones. Under half of the omission traces to an unresolved V gene where checked; the cause of the rest is unknown. From that table come the V and J calls and clone size; the DNA was used to work out D and trimming. The sample profile shows around 1.1 million clones; about 84% of them were found once. 0.5% to 0.65% of the sample is taken by the ten largest.

This sequence was found in a man in his late teens or twenties in good health. Some clones in this sample may be carry-over from other donors' samples. The chain was built from TRBV7-2 and TRBJ2-1, with the D gene not clear enough to name. The sequencing sample was made of memory CD4+ T cells from PBMCs. Reading the label with the study, this specimen's cell subset or site is: CD45RA-negative fraction. The CDR3 here reads CASSLVTNEQFF. The nucleotides are TGTGCCAGCAGCTTAGTGACCAATGAGCAGTTCTTC.